This TCR beta chain came from a study of cytomegalovirus exposure and HLA in healthy donors. Notes on this clone: Its antigen is not identified.

The PCR ran on 60 Vbeta and 13 Jbeta primers. Sequencing was performed with immunoSEQ multiplex PCR; in TCRdb, only in-frame clones are kept and a portion is missing. The sample lists some 140,000 clones, 75% to 85% occurring once. The V segment lost 6 bases and the J segment 5 bases; nucleotides outside the gene matches: 9. Germline-derived CDR1 and CDR2 are LNHDA and SQIVND (reference sequence). The CDR3 spans 15 residues. Study results and caveats: Investigators reported more than 150 TCR beta chains as tied to cytomegalovirus.

The sample taken for sequencing was PBMCs. The chain couples TRBV19 to TRBJ1-2; TRBD1 agrees at 10 bases. This TCR came from a male donor in good health and CMV-seronegative. CDR3 sequence (DNA): TGTGCCAGTAGCCGTGGACAGGGGGAATATTATGGCTACACCTTC. It translates to CASSRGQGEYYGYTF.